The 15 T cell receptor beta chains below were found in one sample sequenced in a study of T cell responses to AZD1222 COVID-19 vaccine. Clones were read by immunoSEQ multiplex PCR, and TCRdb kept only the in-frame ones, dropping some. The profile shows about 190,000 clones, approximately 91% of them singletons. The material sequenced was peripheral blood, taken on day 0 of AZD1222 vaccination. These receptors originate from an adult in good health.

The genes are TRBV28 and TRBJ1-3; D gene uncertain. CDR1 and CDR2 from the germline V gene are MDHEN and SYDVKM. This CDR3 has 12 amino acids. Trimming took off 6 bases at V and 5 bases at J, with 8 bases between the two ends. CDR3 sequence: CASSSERNTIYF. CDR3 coding DNA: TGTGCCAGCAGCTCGGAGCGAAACACCATATATTTT.

The chain uses TRBV3-1 (or the pseudogene TRBV3-2) and TRBJ2-1; 16 nucleotides agree with TRBD2. Germline lookup yields CDR1 LGHDT and CDR2 YNNKEL (reference sequence). The V gene end was trimmed by 4 bases and the J gene end by 8 bases; junction bases not matched to a gene: 5. This CDR3 has 16 residues. CDR3 protein: CASSPGLAGGPYEQFF. The CDR3 region has the DNA TGTGCCAGCAGCCCGGGACTAGCGGGGGGGCCCTATGAGCAGTTCTTC.

V usage is TRBV9 and J usage is TRBJ2-5; 8 positions agree with TRBD1. J lost 5 bases, V lost 0 bases, and 6 bases had no gene match. CDR3 length: 15 amino acids. CDR1 and CDR2 from the germline V gene are SGDLS and YYNGEE. The CDR3 sequence is CASSVASGGLETQYF. The CDR3 nucleotides read TGTGCCAGCAGCGTAGCTTCAGGGGGCTTGGAGACCCAGTACTTC. The entire variable domain, with the rest obtained from reference TRBV9 and TRBJ2-5, is as follows: DSGVTQTPKHLITATGQRVTLRCSPRSGDLSVYWYQQSLDQGLQFLIQYYNGEERAKGNILERFSAQQFPDLHSELNLSSLELGDSALYFCASSVASGGLETQYFGPGTRLLVL.

This chain links TRBV24-1 with TRBJ2-3; 10 bases match TRBD2. V shed 2 bases and J 0 bases; nucleotides not matched to a gene: 4. The CDR3 runs to 17 residues. CDR1 and CDR2 from the germline V gene are KGHDR and SFDVKD. CDR3 in DNA: TGTGCCACCAGTGATTCCGGACTAGCGGTTAGCACAGATACGCAGTATTTT. Amino acids: CATSDSGLAVSTDTQYF.

The CDR3 DNA reads as TGTGCCAGCAGCGTAGAGCAAGGGGTGCACTACGAGCAGTACTTC. It encodes CASSVEQGVHYEQYF. This chain uses TRBV9 with TRBJ2-7; perhaps TRBD1 as D (5 bases). CDR3 size: 15 residues. Per germline, CDR1 SGDLS and CDR2 YYNGEE. Between the trimmed V and J ends, which lost 0 bases and 3 bases, there was a span of 13 bases.

The rearrangement joins TRBV28 to TRBJ2-7, with 10 bases lining up with TRBD2. Per germline, CDR1 MDHEN and CDR2 SYDVKM. CDR3 size: 18 residues. Trimming at V came to 3 bases and at J to 3 bases, leaving 14 bases not matched to a gene. This CDR3 reads CASSFPAFASGRIYEQYF. CDR3 nucleotides: TGTGCCAGCAGTTTCCCCGCCTTCGCTAGCGGGAGAATCTACGAGCAGTACTTC.

This clone appeared once. V gene TRBV7-8 combines with J gene TRBJ2-2; D may be TRBD1 or TRBD2 (5 bases each). The CDR3 runs 16 residues. Trimming pared 1 base from V and 1 base from J, leaving 10 bases between. Germline lookup yields CDR1 SGHVS and CDR2 FQNEAQ. CDR3 protein: CASSLVGVGNTGELFF. The CDR3 DNA sequence: TGTGCCAGCAGCTTAGTGGGGGTGGGGAACACCGGGGAGCTGTTTTTT.

The gene calls are TRBV11-2 and TRBJ2-7; D is uncertain. Germline V gene sequence: CDR1 SGHAT, CDR2 FQNNGV. The V gene lost 8 bases and the J gene lost 6 bases, with 11 bases spanning the gap. This CDR3 spans 11 amino acids. This CDR3 reads CASFQPGEQYF. The CDR3 region has the DNA TGTGCCAGCTTCCAGCCGGGCGAGCAGTACTTC.

The rearrangement links TRBV3-1 (or the pseudogene TRBV3-2) to TRBJ1-1, with unresolved D. V was pared by 4 bases and J by 3 bases, with 15 bases between. The CDR3 contains 15 residues. Per germline, CDR1 LGHDT and CDR2 YNNKEL (reference sequence). The CDR3 region is CASSRSLGRDTEAFF. CDR3 nucleotides: TGTGCCAGCAGCCGCTCCTTGGGGAGGGACACTGAAGCTTTCTTT.

This clone was counted once. CDR3 protein: CASSPRDGDNSPLHF. Written as DNA, the CDR3 is TGTGCCAGCTCACCGAGGGACGGAGATAATTCACCCCTCCACTTT. The rearrangement uses TRBV18 and TRBJ1-6, with a weak D call TRBD1 (5 bases). The CDR3 is made up of 15 amino acids. Germline V gene lookup returns CDR1 KGHSH and CDR2 LQKENI. V was shortened by 3 bases and J by 5 bases, with 11 bases between the two germline ends.

The V gene is TRBV7-8, the J gene TRBJ2-3; D might be TRBD1 (6 bases). Germline CDR1 is SGHVS and CDR2 is FQNEAQ. The CDR3 is made up of 17 amino acids. V was pared by 5 bases and J by 1 base, with 19 bases between. CDR3 loop: CASSDRGGRLGTDTQYF. Here the CDR3 DNA reads TGTGCCAGCAGCGATAGAGGGGGACGCTTGGGCACAGATACGCAGTATTTT.

This sequence joins TRBV4-1 and TRBJ1-5, with 8 bases matching TRBD1. Trimming at V came to 4 bases and at J to 0 bases, leaving 8 bases not matched to a gene. This CDR3 contains 17 residues. CDR1 and CDR2 from the germline V gene are MGHRA and YSYEKL. The CDR3 DNA is TGCGCCAGCAGCCCGCCCGGACAGGGAGGTAGCAATCAGCCCCAGCATTTT. This sequence encodes CASSPPGQGGSNQPQHF.

The CDR3 reads CASSIGGNAYEQYF. The CDR3, as DNA: TGTGCCAGTAGTATAGGGGGCAATGCCTACGAGCAGTACTTC. The chain uses TRBV19 and TRBJ2-7, with D maybe TRBD1 (5 bases). CDR1 is LNHDA, CDR2 SQIVND, per germline (reference sequence). Between the trimmed V and J ends, which lost 1 base and 2 bases, there was a span of 9 bases. The CDR3 is made up of 14 amino acids.

This clone has only one observation. V usage is TRBV7-2 and J usage is TRBJ2-3; 11 bases line up with TRBD2. From germline, CDR1 is SGHTA and CDR2 FQGNSA. The CDR3 spans 15 residues. The trim removed 5 bases at V and 4 bases at J, leaving 5 bases unmatched. The CDR3 is CASSTVAGGADTQYF. CDR3 DNA sequence: TGTGCCAGCAGCACAGTAGCGGGGGGGGCAGATACGCAGTATTTT. The whole variable domain, remainder taken from reference TRBV7-2 and TRBJ2-3, is GAGVSQSPSNKVTEKGKDVELRCDPISGHTALYWYRQSLGQGLEFLIYFQGNSAPDKSGLPSDRFSAERTGGSVSTLTIQRTQQEDSAVYLCASSTVAGGADTQYFGPGTRLTVL.

The chain combines TRBV10-3 with TRBJ1-6, with 7 bases fitting TRBD1. Germline V gene data show CDR1 as ENHRY and CDR2 as SYGVKD. J was trimmed by 10 bases and V by 6 bases; bases with no gene match: 9. The CDR3 loop spans 14 amino acids. CDR3 sequence reads: CAIRTTGKESPLHF. The DNA of the CDR3 is TGTGCCATCAGAACGACAGGGAAGGAATCACCCCTCCACTTT.